The clone carrying this T cell receptor beta chain was recorded once. The data originate from a study of OX40 agonist ivuxolimab in advanced cancers. Study-wide background: Ivuxolimab, an agonistic anti-OX40 (CD134) antibody, was given to patients.

Trimming shortened V by 1 base and J by 2 bases, and 10 bases separated the two germline ends. This CDR3 is 15 amino acids long. In germline, CDR1 is SEHNR, CDR2 FQNEAQ (reference sequence). Sequenced by immunoSEQ multiplex PCR; TCRdb stores in-frame clones only, minus some. Here the sample spans about 76,000 clones, 85% being singletons. The sample here was CD4+ or CD8+ T cells sorted from blood, taken in a trial of the OX40 agonist ivuxolimab. The TCR was taken from an adult with an advanced solid tumor such as melanoma, head and neck, liver or kidney cancer. The chain links TRBV7-9 to TRBJ2-3; the D gene is possibly TRBD2 (5 bases). CDR3 region: CASSLERRATDTQYF. The CDR3, as DNA: TGTGCCAGCAGCTTAGAGCGGAGAGCCACAGATACGCAGTATTTT.